This is a list of T cell receptor beta chains from one sample in a study of CD8 T cells in Susac syndrome. One entry per CDR3 protein, called by TCRdb with MiXCR from the immunoSEQ multiplex PCR reads. The sample records about 180,000 distinct CDR3 sequences, 90% to 95% being singletons. Material: CD4+ T cells from PBMCs. These receptors all stem from a human donor with Susac syndrome. Each CDR3 is given with its conserved first and last residue. The D gene is left open where the match is weak. The size field is filled for only some rows; it gives once, few, many or a size class.

clone_size: -
d_call: TRBD2
j_call: TRBJ2-3
v_call: TRBV10-3
cdr3_nt: TGTGCCATCTCTCAGCGGGGGAGCACAGATACGCAGTATTTT
cdr3_aa: CAISQRGSTDTQYF

clone_size: -
d_call: -
j_call: TRBJ2-3
v_call: TRBV20-1
cdr3_nt: TGCAGTCCCTCCTTAGGACCCAGCACAGATACGCAGTATTTT
cdr3_aa: CSPSLGPSTDTQYF

clone_size: -
d_call: TRBD2
j_call: TRBJ2-3
v_call: TRBV9
cdr3_nt: TGTGCCAGCAGCGTAGTCCCCGAGGGACTAGCGGGCTCTTCATTGAAGTATTTT
cdr3_aa: CASSVVPEGLAGSSLKYF

clone_size: -
d_call: TRBD1
j_call: TRBJ2-5
v_call: TRBV5-4
cdr3_nt: TGTGCCAGCAGCCTACCGGGACAGGGAGGTGAGACCCAGTACTTC
cdr3_aa: CASSLPGQGGETQYF

clone_size: -
d_call: -
j_call: TRBJ2-5
v_call: TRBV18
cdr3_nt: TGTGCCAGCTCAAAAGGGGGTGTCCAAGAGACCCAGTACTTC
cdr3_aa: CASSKGGVQETQYF

clone_size: -
d_call: -
j_call: TRBJ2-1
v_call: TRBV30
cdr3_nt: TGTGCCTGGAGTGTACGTCAGGGAAATGAGCAGTTCTTC
cdr3_aa: CAWSVRQGNEQFF

clone_size: -
d_call: -
j_call: TRBJ2-6
v_call: TRBV20-1
cdr3_nt: TGCAGTGCTAGATCAGAGGCTGGGGCCAACGTCCTGACTTTC
cdr3_aa: CSARSEAGANVLTF

clone_size: once
d_call: -
j_call: TRBJ1-5
v_call: TRBV6-5
cdr3_nt: TGTGCCAGCAGTTACTCGGGCCTTAGCAATCAGCCCCAGCATTTT
cdr3_aa: CASSYSGLSNQPQHF

clone_size: once
d_call: TRBD1
j_call: TRBJ1-1
v_call: TRBV27
cdr3_nt: TGTGCCAGCTACACGCCTGGGACAGCTGAAGCTTTCTTT
cdr3_aa: CASYTPGTAEAFF

clone_size: -
d_call: TRBD2
j_call: TRBJ2-1
v_call: TRBV11-2
cdr3_nt: TGTGCCAGCAGCTTAGGAGCGGGGAGCTCCTACAATGAGCAGTTCTTC
cdr3_aa: CASSLGAGSSYNEQFF

clone_size: -
d_call: -
j_call: TRBJ1-1
v_call: TRBV13
cdr3_nt: TGTGCCAGCAGCTTAGGGGACCGGCTGACTGAAGCTTTCTTT
cdr3_aa: CASSLGDRLTEAFF

clone_size: -
d_call: -
j_call: TRBJ1-4
v_call: TRBV19
cdr3_nt: TGTGCCAGTATGAATCAGGGAGCGGGTAATGAAAAACTGTTTTTT
cdr3_aa: CASMNQGAGNEKLFF

clone_size: once
d_call: -
j_call: TRBJ2-6
v_call: TRBV20-1
cdr3_nt: TGCAGTGCTATCGGCGGCGCAGGGGCCAACGTCCTGACTTTC
cdr3_aa: CSAIGGAGANVLTF

clone_size: -
d_call: -
j_call: TRBJ1-1
v_call: TRBV5-1
cdr3_nt: TGCGCCAGCAGCTTGGACGTGAACACTGAAGCTTTCTTT
cdr3_aa: CASSLDVNTEAFF

clone_size: -
d_call: TRBD2
j_call: TRBJ2-7
v_call: TRBV4-2
cdr3_nt: TGTGCCAGCAGACTAGCGGGGGGGAGCTCCTACGAGCAGTACTTC
cdr3_aa: CASRLAGGSSYEQYF

clone_size: -
d_call: TRBD1
j_call: TRBJ2-7
v_call: TRBV27
cdr3_nt: TGTGCCAGCAGTTCAAACAGGGGGATCTACGAGCAGTACTTC
cdr3_aa: CASSSNRGIYEQYF

clone_size: few
d_call: -
j_call: TRBJ2-1
v_call: TRBV6-2/TRBV6-3
cdr3_nt: TGTGCCAGCAGCCAGGACGGGTACAATGAGCAGTTCTTC
cdr3_aa: CASSQDGYNEQFF

clone_size: -
d_call: -
j_call: TRBJ1-2
v_call: TRBV10-2
cdr3_nt: TGCGCCAGCAGTGACAGGGGCCGAAGTAACTATGGCTACACCTTC
cdr3_aa: CASSDRGRSNYGYTF

clone_size: -
d_call: -
j_call: TRBJ1-1
v_call: TRBV7-9
cdr3_nt: TGTGCCAGCAGCTCCTCAGGGGTGATGAACACTGAAGCTTTCTTT
cdr3_aa: CASSSSGVMNTEAFF

clone_size: few
d_call: -
j_call: TRBJ2-1
v_call: TRBV25-1
cdr3_nt: TGTGCCAGCAGTGGTTACAATGAGCAGTTCTTC
cdr3_aa: CASSGYNEQFF

clone_size: -
d_call: -
j_call: TRBJ1-2
v_call: TRBV2
cdr3_nt: TGTGCCAGCAGTGAAGACGCGAATTTCTATGGCTACACCTTC
cdr3_aa: CASSEDANFYGYTF

clone_size: -
d_call: -
j_call: TRBJ2-7
v_call: TRBV2
cdr3_nt: TGTGCCAGCAGTGCCGGAGTCCCCTACGAGCAGTACTTC
cdr3_aa: CASSAGVPYEQYF

clone_size: -
d_call: -
j_call: TRBJ2-3
v_call: TRBV24-1
cdr3_nt: TGTGCCACCAGTCCCCGAGCCACAGATACGCAGTATTTT
cdr3_aa: CATSPRATDTQYF

clone_size: once
d_call: -
j_call: TRBJ1-3
v_call: TRBV6-5
cdr3_nt: TGTGCCAGCAGTTACTCGATCGGTTCTGGAAACACCATATATTTT
cdr3_aa: CASSYSIGSGNTIYF

clone_size: -
d_call: -
j_call: TRBJ2-5
v_call: TRBV20-1
cdr3_nt: TGCAGTGCTCTTGGGGGGCAAGAGACCCAGTACTTC
cdr3_aa: CSALGGQETQYF

clone_size: -
d_call: TRBD1
j_call: TRBJ2-7
v_call: TRBV29-1
cdr3_nt: TGCAGCGTCCGGACAGGGACCCACGAGCAGTACTTC
cdr3_aa: CSVRTGTHEQYF

clone_size: -
d_call: -
j_call: TRBJ1-2
v_call: TRBV2
cdr3_nt: TGTGCCAGCAACGCGGATACTAACTATGGCTACACCTTC
cdr3_aa: CASNADTNYGYTF

clone_size: -
d_call: -
j_call: TRBJ1-6
v_call: TRBV4-3
cdr3_nt: TGCGCCAGCAGCCAAGAAGGAGGATCACCCCTCCACTTT
cdr3_aa: CASSQEGGSPLHF

clone_size: -
d_call: -
j_call: TRBJ2-7
v_call: TRBV6-5
cdr3_nt: TGTGCCAGCAGTTACGATAGGGCGAGCTCCTACGAGCAGTACTTC
cdr3_aa: CASSYDRASSYEQYF

clone_size: once
d_call: -
j_call: TRBJ2-6
v_call: TRBV5-4
cdr3_nt: TGTGCCAGCAGCCTGGAGAGTGGGGCCAACGTCCTGACTTTC
cdr3_aa: CASSLESGANVLTF

clone_size: -
d_call: -
j_call: TRBJ1-2
v_call: TRBV6-4
cdr3_nt: TGTGCCAGCAGTGACAGGGCGAGACCAGGAAATGGCTACACCTTC
cdr3_aa: CASSDRARPGNGYTF

clone_size: -
d_call: -
j_call: TRBJ2-7
v_call: TRBV19
cdr3_nt: TGTGCCAGCGGGAGCAGGGGGAATTACGAGCAGTACTTC
cdr3_aa: CASGSRGNYEQYF

clone_size: -
d_call: -
j_call: TRBJ2-1
v_call: TRBV7-9
cdr3_nt: TGTGCCAGCAGCTACTCCGGGACTCTCTCCTACAATGAGCAGTTCTTC
cdr3_aa: CASSYSGTLSYNEQFF

clone_size: -
d_call: TRBD1
j_call: TRBJ1-2
v_call: TRBV19
cdr3_nt: TGTGCCAGTAGTGCCTACTCACAGGGGGATGACTATGGCTACACCTTC
cdr3_aa: CASSAYSQGDDYGYTF

clone_size: -
d_call: -
j_call: TRBJ2-7
v_call: TRBV5-4
cdr3_nt: TGTGCCAGCAGTTCACCCTCCGGGCAGACTACCTACGAGCAGTACTTC
cdr3_aa: CASSSPSGQTTYEQYF

clone_size: -
d_call: TRBD1
j_call: TRBJ2-3
v_call: TRBV7-9
cdr3_nt: TGTGCCAGCAGCACACGACAGGGGATCACAGATACGCAGTATTTT
cdr3_aa: CASSTRQGITDTQYF

clone_size: -
d_call: -
j_call: TRBJ2-2
v_call: TRBV25-1
cdr3_nt: TGTGCCGGCGAACTTACGAACACCGGGGAGCTGTTTTTT
cdr3_aa: CAGELTNTGELFF

clone_size: -
d_call: -
j_call: TRBJ2-5
v_call: TRBV20-1
cdr3_nt: TGCAGTGCCTTACCACAGGGCAGGGAGACCCAGTACTTC
cdr3_aa: CSALPQGRETQYF

clone_size: -
d_call: TRBD2
j_call: TRBJ2-3
v_call: TRBV24-1
cdr3_nt: TGTGCCACCAGTGATAAGCGGGAGGCGTCCGATACGCAGTATTTT
cdr3_aa: CATSDKREASDTQYF

clone_size: -
d_call: -
j_call: TRBJ1-6
v_call: TRBV5-6
cdr3_nt: TGTGCCAGCAGCTCCCGCGACGCGGCATACAATTCACCCCTCCACTTT
cdr3_aa: CASSSRDAAYNSPLHF

clone_size: -
d_call: -
j_call: TRBJ2-7
v_call: TRBV4-3
cdr3_nt: TGCGCCAGCAGCCAGACCGGACTGATCCTCGGGGAGCAGTACTTC
cdr3_aa: CASSQTGLILGEQYF

clone_size: -
d_call: -
j_call: TRBJ2-2
v_call: TRBV9
cdr3_nt: TGTGCCAGCAGCCTCGGGACGGTGAACACCGGGGAGCTGTTTTTT
cdr3_aa: CASSLGTVNTGELFF

clone_size: -
d_call: -
j_call: TRBJ2-1
v_call: TRBV3-1
cdr3_nt: TGTGCCAGCAGCCAAGATACGTTGGGAAACTACAATGAGCAGTTCTTC
cdr3_aa: CASSQDTLGNYNEQFF

clone_size: -
d_call: TRBD2
j_call: TRBJ2-3
v_call: TRBV9
cdr3_nt: TGTGCCAGCAGCGTGGGGGGGGGAGGCACAGATACGCAGTATTTT
cdr3_aa: CASSVGGGGTDTQYF

clone_size: -
d_call: TRBD1
j_call: TRBJ2-1
v_call: TRBV20-1
cdr3_nt: TGCAGCCTTATCGGACAGGGAGTCCACCATGAGCAGTTCTTC
cdr3_aa: CSLIGQGVHHEQFF

clone_size: -
d_call: -
j_call: TRBJ1-1
v_call: TRBV6-5
cdr3_nt: TGTGCCAGCATGAGGCAGGGCCTCCTATTCACTGAAGCTTTCTTT
cdr3_aa: CASMRQGLLFTEAFF

clone_size: -
d_call: TRBD1
j_call: TRBJ1-6
v_call: TRBV30
cdr3_nt: TGTGCCTGGGGACAGGGGACAATGCCAATGGGTAATTCACCCCTCCACTTT
cdr3_aa: CAWGQGTMPMGNSPLHF

clone_size: -
d_call: -
j_call: TRBJ2-7
v_call: TRBV10-3
cdr3_nt: TGTGCCATCAGTGATCTAATCTACGAGCAGTACTTC
cdr3_aa: CAISDLIYEQYF

clone_size: -
d_call: -
j_call: TRBJ2-1
v_call: TRBV5-6
cdr3_nt: TGTGCCAGCAGCTTGGGACGAAAGCAGGGGCAGTTCTTC
cdr3_aa: CASSLGRKQGQFF

clone_size: -
d_call: -
j_call: TRBJ2-3
v_call: TRBV5-4
cdr3_nt: TGTGCCAGCAGCTACCCGCCGGCCGATACGCAGTATTTT
cdr3_aa: CASSYPPADTQYF

clone_size: -
d_call: TRBD1
j_call: TRBJ1-5
v_call: TRBV30
cdr3_nt: TGTGCCTGGGACAGGGGAAATCAGCCCCAGCATTTT
cdr3_aa: CAWDRGNQPQHF

clone_size: -
d_call: -
j_call: TRBJ2-1
v_call: TRBV14
cdr3_nt: TGTGCCAGCAGCCGACAGGCGAGCTCCTACAATGAGCAGTTCTTC
cdr3_aa: CASSRQASSYNEQFF

clone_size: -
d_call: -
j_call: TRBJ2-3
v_call: TRBV7-9
cdr3_nt: TGTGCCAGCAGCTTAGGAGGGGCAGATACGCAGTATTTT
cdr3_aa: CASSLGGADTQYF

clone_size: -
d_call: -
j_call: TRBJ2-1
v_call: TRBV29-1
cdr3_nt: TGCAGCACCTCTCACAATGAGCAGTTCTTC
cdr3_aa: CSTSHNEQFF